One and the same sample provided the 7 T cell receptor beta chains below, sequenced in a study of T cells after yellow fever vaccination (dated by TCRdb to between 2017 and 2020). The sample's treatment or condition label, in plain terms: live attenuated yellow fever vaccine strain. Receptor amplification or capture employed 5' RACE. TCRdb shows the sequencer as Illumina HiSeq 2500. The public reads were reanalyzed by TCRdb: fastp trimming at Q25, MiXCR alignment, in-frame beta chains only. A single entry per CDR3 protein holds the most common genes and DNA from its merged rows. The sample data list nearly 550,000 distinct CDR3 sequences, and 19% of these were observed just once. The ten largest clones capture over 11% of the sample. Sample: PBMCs, taken 15 days after the yellow fever booster vaccination. The receptors were gathered from a man in his thirties or forties who received the YFV17D yellow fever vaccine.

V is TRBV28 and J is TRBJ2-4, with D possibly being TRBD2 (6 bases). In germline, CDR1 is MDHEN, CDR2 SYDVKM. Trimming took 6 bases from V and 0 from J, leaving 12 bases between them. The CDR3 is 15 amino acids. The CDR3 DNA sequence: TGTGCCAGCAGCCACGGAGGGTTAGCCAAAAACATTCAGTACTTC. This codes for CASSHGGLAKNIQYF.

The chain couples TRBV12-3 or TRBV12-4 to TRBJ2-7; D is unclear. The length of the CDR3 is 14 residues. The germline V and J ends were trimmed by 1 base and 2 bases, with 9 bases remaining between them. The CDR3 bases are TGTGCCAGCAGTTTAGAGGGCGAGGCCTACGAGCAGTACTTC. Its protein is CASSLEGEAYEQYF.

This clonotype was counted at least ten times. The chain employs TRBV9 and TRBJ2-5, with D possibly being TRBD1 (5 bases). The CDR3 totals 14 residues. V lost 4 bases, J lost 5 bases, and 15 bases lay in between. Germline-derived CDR1 and CDR2 are SGDLS and YYNGEE. The CDR3, as DNA: TGTGCCAGCAGCCCCGAAGCCAGGGCGGAGACCCAGTACTTC. Translated, it gives CASSPEARAETQYF.

This clonotype showed up just a few times. The rearrangement uses TRBV15 and TRBJ2-5; 8 bases are a match to TRBD1. The V gene end was trimmed by 5 bases and the J gene end by 1 base; junction bases not matched to a gene: 9. This CDR3 is 16 amino acids long. Germline V lookup: CDR1 LNHNV, CDR2 YYDKDF (reference sequence). The CDR3 DNA sequence: TGTGCCACCAGCGCAACACCGGGACAGGTCCAAGAGACCCAGTACTTC. Translated: CATSATPGQVQETQYF.

In its sample, this clonotype was seen many times. The gene calls are TRBV29-1 and TRBJ2-7; possible D gene TRBD1, 6 bases. Trimming removed 1 base at V and 2 bases at J, with 15 bases between. The CDR3 contains 15 residues. Germline V CDR1 and CDR2: SQVTM, ANQGSEA. The CDR3 DNA reads as TGCAGCGTTGAAGGGTCGAGAGGGGGAACCTACGAGCAGTACTTC. Translation: CSVEGSRGGTYEQYF.

This sequence joins TRBV5-5 and TRBJ1-5; maybe TRBD1 (6 bases). The CDR3 is 18 amino acids. Germline V gene lookup returns CDR1 SGHKS and CDR2 YYEKEE (reference sequence). The V and J ends lost 2 bases and 6 bases respectively, with 24 bases between them. The CDR3 here is CASSFLQGGFMNSQPQHF. The CDR3 DNA reads as TGTGCCAGCAGCTTTCTACAGGGTGGATTCATGAACAGTCAGCCCCAGCATTTT.

The genes are TRBV12-3 or TRBV12-4 and TRBJ2-7; TRBD1 aligns across 8 bases. The CDR3 totals 16 residues. The V and J ends lost 7 bases and 7 bases, in that order; junction bases with no gene match: 18. CDR3 bases: TGTGCCAGCAATTCTTTCTTCCAGGGGGCTCGGGGTGAGCAGTACTTC. This translates into CASNSFFQGARGEQYF.